Listed here are 11 T cell receptor beta chains from one sample, sequenced in a study of blood T cells in healthy people across ages. Alongside a J-beta primer mix, a sample-barcoded 5' primer served in a second PCR lasting about 7 to 11 cycles. TCRdb passed the 5' RACE reads through MiXCR, listing each CDR3 protein once. The profile shows roughly 1.5 million distinct CDR3 sequences, roughly 43% of them singletons. The sample comprised blood. The source of these receptors is a woman younger than 35 in good health.

Here the CDR3 reads CASNPGTSSYNEQFF. CDR3 nucleotides: TGTGCCAGCAACCCTGGGACTAGCAGCTACAATGAGCAGTTCTTC. The chain employs TRBV28 and TRBJ2-1; the match to TRBD2 covers 9 bases. Per germline, CDR1 MDHEN and CDR2 SYDVKM. The CDR3 loop spans 15 amino acids. Unmatched junction bases numbered 7, after V lost 7 bases and J lost 3 bases.

The chain carries TRBV7-3 and TRBJ2-1, with D possibly being TRBD2 (7 bases). The CDR3 has 16 amino acids. Germline V gene data show CDR1 as SGHTA and CDR2 as FQGTGA. Trimming shortened V by 1 base and J by 6 bases, and 16 bases separated the two germline ends. For the CDR3, the DNA is TGTGCCAGCAGCTTAAGGGCGGGGGCGGGCTTCAATGAGCAGTTCTTC. Protein product: CASSLRAGAGFNEQFF.

This clonotype was counted only a few times. The chain couples TRBV4-2 to TRBJ2-5, with D tentatively TRBD2 (6 bases). The CDR3 consists of 18 residues. From germline, CDR1 is LGHNA and CDR2 YNFKEQ. V lost 5 bases and J lost 1, with 23 bases in between. For the CDR3, the DNA is TGTGCCAGCAGCAGAGACCGAACTGGGGGACTCGTCCAAGAGACCCAGTACTTC. Translated: CASSRDRTGGLVQETQYF.

V gene TRBV3-1 combines with J gene TRBJ2-5; possibly TRBD2 for D (6 bases). The CDR3 consists of 14 residues. Trimming removed 3 bases at V and 2 bases at J, with 10 bases between. Germline lookup yields CDR1 LGHDT and CDR2 YNNKEL (reference sequence). CDR3 nucleotides: TGTGCCAGCAGCCACCGGAGGGGACAAGAGACCCAGTACTTC. As protein: CASSHRRGQETQYF.

The V call is TRBV29-1, the J call TRBJ2-1; TRBD1 agrees at 8 bases. The CDR3 loop spans 14 amino acids. Germline V gene sequence: CDR1 SQVTM, CDR2 ANQGSEA. The ends lost 7 bases at V and 3 bases at J; junction bases unmatched: 8. The CDR3 DNA sequence: TGCAGCGGGGGAGCAGGGGGCCGCTACAATGAGCAGTTCTTC. It translates to CSGGAGGRYNEQFF.

V is TRBV12-3 or TRBV12-4 and J is TRBJ1-1; the D is unclear. V dropped 3 bases and J dropped 4 bases, with 9 bases sitting between them. The CDR3 spans 13 residues. The DNA of the CDR3 is TGTGCCAGCAGTTTCCTAGACGGCACTGAAGCTTTCTTT. It specifies CASSFLDGTEAFF.

The CDR3 spells CSARVGDTDTQYF. CDR3 in DNA: TGCAGTGCTAGAGTCGGGGACACAGATACGCAGTATTTT. This sequence joins TRBV20-1 and TRBJ2-3, with D perhaps matching TRBD2 (5 bases). The CDR3 has 13 residues. With 1 base removed from V and 2 bases from J, the gap between germline ends came to 7 bases. Germline V gives CDR1 DFQATT, CDR2 SNEGSKA (reference sequence).

The V call is TRBV7-9, the J call TRBJ1-5, with D tentatively TRBD1 (5 bases). Trimming removed 1 base from V and 2 bases from J, with 9 bases in between. CDR1 and CDR2 (germline): SEHNR, FQNEAQ (reference sequence). This CDR3 has 15 residues. In DNA form, the CDR3 reads TGTGCCAGCAGCTTAGGGTCGACAGGCAATCAGCCCCAGCATTTT. Its protein product is CASSLGSTGNQPQHF.

This clonotype was detected only a few times. This chain links TRBV20-1 with TRBJ2-5; D is possibly TRBD1 or TRBD2 (5 bases each). The DNA end favors TRBJ2-7, so the J call may be wrong. Germline V gives CDR1 DFQATT, CDR2 SNEGSKA (reference sequence). This CDR3 is built from 13 residues. The DNA of the CDR3 is TGCAGTGCAAAAACCGGGGCCAACTACGAGCAGTACTTC. Translation gives CSAKTGANYEQYF.

About this clonotype: This may come from a read error, since a much larger clone is one base off. The J gene is TRBJ2-7, the V gene TRBV4-3; TRBD2 aligns across 10 bases. The germline V gene has CDR1 LGHNA and CDR2 YSLEER. The length of the CDR3 is 16 residues. V was clipped by 1 base and J by 7 bases; unmatched bases: 10. The CDR3 sequence: CASSQVSSGGYNEQYF. Written as DNA, the CDR3 is TGCGCCAGCAGCCAAGTCTCTAGCGGGGGTTACAATGAGCAGTACTTC.

This clonotype was seen more than once but under ten times. This chain joins TRBV12-3 or TRBV12-4 and TRBJ2-2, with D uncertain. V was cut by 4 bases and J by 0 bases, with 9 bases left in between. The CDR3 consists of 15 residues. CDR3 loop: CASSSPGANTGELFF. The DNA of the CDR3 is TGTGCCAGCAGTTCTCCTGGGGCGAACACCGGGGAGCTGTTTTTT.